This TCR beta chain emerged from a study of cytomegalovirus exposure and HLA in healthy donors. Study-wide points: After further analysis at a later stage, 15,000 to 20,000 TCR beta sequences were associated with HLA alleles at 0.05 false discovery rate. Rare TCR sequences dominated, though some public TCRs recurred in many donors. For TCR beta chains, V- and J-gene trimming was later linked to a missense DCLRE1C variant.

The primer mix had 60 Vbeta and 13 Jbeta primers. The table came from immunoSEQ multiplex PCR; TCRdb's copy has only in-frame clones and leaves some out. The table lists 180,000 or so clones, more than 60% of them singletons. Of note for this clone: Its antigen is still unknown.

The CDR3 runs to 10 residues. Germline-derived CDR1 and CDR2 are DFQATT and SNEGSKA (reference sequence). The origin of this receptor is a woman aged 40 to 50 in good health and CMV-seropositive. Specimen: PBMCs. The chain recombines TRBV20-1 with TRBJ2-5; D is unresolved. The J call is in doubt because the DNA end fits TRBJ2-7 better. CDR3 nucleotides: TGCAGTGCTAGCCCCTACGAGCAGTACTTC. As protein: CSASPYEQYF.